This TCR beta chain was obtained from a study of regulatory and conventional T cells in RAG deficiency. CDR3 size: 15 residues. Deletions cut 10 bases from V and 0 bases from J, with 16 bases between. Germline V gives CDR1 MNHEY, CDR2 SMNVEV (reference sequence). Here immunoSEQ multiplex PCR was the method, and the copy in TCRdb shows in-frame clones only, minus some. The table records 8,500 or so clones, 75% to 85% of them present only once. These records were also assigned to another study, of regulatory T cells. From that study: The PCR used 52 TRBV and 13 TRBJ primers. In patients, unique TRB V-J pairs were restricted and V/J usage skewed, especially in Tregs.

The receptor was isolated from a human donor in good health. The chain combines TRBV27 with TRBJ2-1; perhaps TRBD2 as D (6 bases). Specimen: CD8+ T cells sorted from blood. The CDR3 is CATFSGLSSYNEQFF. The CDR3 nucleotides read TGTGCCACCTTTAGCGGTTTGAGCTCCTACAATGAGCAGTTCTTC.